Each of the 27 T cell receptor beta chains below was sequenced from the same sample in a study of read filtering for tumor transcriptome and immune sequencing. Molecular barcoded adaptors covering alpha/delta and beta/gamma chains were used on roughly 400 ng RNA. MiXCR, run by TCRdb on the reads, gives a single entry per CDR3 protein. The sample holds over 50,000 distinct CDR3 sequences, around 21% seen once. The sample taken for sequencing was a population of CD138-negative cells sorted from bone marrow. The receptors derive from a donor aged 40 or older with multiple myeloma.

The sample holds many counts of this clonotype. The chain is built from TRBV2 and TRBJ2-2, with D tentatively TRBD1 (5 bases). Looked up from germline, CDR1 is SNHLY and CDR2 is FYNNEI. Trimming stripped 3 bases from V and 4 bases from J, with 9 bases between. The CDR3 consists of 14 residues. CDR3 nucleotide sequence: TGTGCCAGCAGTGAGGGGCGACTCACCGGGGAGCTGTTTTTT. Protein: CASSEGRLTGELFF.

This clonotype was counted many times. V gene TRBV5-1 combines with J gene TRBJ2-1; no clear D. V was cut by 3 bases and J by 5 bases, with 3 bases left in between. The CDR3 has 11 residues. Germline V gives CDR1 SGHRS, CDR2 YFSETQ. The CDR3 sequence: CASSSNNEQFF. CDR3 coding DNA: TGCGCCAGCAGCTCTAACAATGAGCAGTTCTTC.

This clonotype was picked up one time. Since a much larger clone is just one base distant, this may be a read error. The CDR3 is CASSPSVSYSYTF. In DNA, the CDR3 is TGTGCCAGCTCACCATCGGTTTCCTATAGCTACACCTTC. This rearrangement joins TRBV18 to TRBJ1-2; the D is unclear. CDR3 length: 13 amino acids. Germline V lookup: CDR1 KGHSH, CDR2 LQKENI.

This clonotype was found many times. The rearrangement joins TRBV7-6 to TRBJ1-5, with D uncertain. V was cut by 5 bases and J by 6 bases, with 11 bases left in between. Per the germline V gene, CDR1 is SGHVS and CDR2 is FNYEAQ. The CDR3 loop spans 13 amino acids. CDR3 in DNA: TGTGCCAGCAGCCAGGATTGGGGTCAGCCCCAGCATTTT. The encoded protein is CASSQDWGQPQHF.

The V and J genes are TRBV7-3 and TRBJ2-4; 8 positions agree with TRBD1. The J segment lost 11 bases and the V segment lost 5 bases, leaving 20 bases of the junction unmatched. Germline V lookup: CDR1 SGHTA, CDR2 FQGTGA. The CDR3 extends over 17 amino acids. CDR3 amino acids: CASSPRGGDRGLGFQYF. CDR3 nucleotides: TGTGCCAGCAGCCCCCGCGGAGGAGACAGGGGCCTGGGGTTTCAGTACTTC.

To note about this clonotype: A read error is possible here, since a much larger clone lies one base away. V usage is TRBV20-1 and J usage is TRBJ1-6, with D possibly matching TRBD1 (5 bases). Judging by the DNA end, TRBJ1-1 fits better; the J call may be wrong. CDR1 is DFQATT and CDR2 is SNEGSKA in the germline V gene (reference sequence). The CDR3 consists of 10 residues. The chain's CDR3 is CSARGPDAFF. The CDR3 DNA follows: TGCAGTGCTAGGGGACCCGACGCTTTCTTT.

In this sample, this clonotype turned up once. A read error is the likely source, as a far larger clone sits one nucleotide away. V is TRBV5-8 and J is TRBJ2-7; TRBD1 matches 7 bases. The CDR3 totals 12 residues. From germline, CDR1 is SGHTS and CDR2 YDEGEE. V was clipped by 4 bases and J by 5 bases; unmatched bases: 3. The CDR3 loop reads CASSLDRDEQYF. DNA for the CDR3: TGTGCCAGCAGCCTCGACAGGGACGAGCAGTACTTC.

The chain uses TRBV20-1 and TRBJ2-7; D could derive from TRBD1 or TRBD2 (6 bases each). CDR3 length: 15 residues. V lost 0 bases and J 0 bases, leaving 12 bases between the germline ends. Germline-derived CDR1 and CDR2 are DFQATT and SNEGSKA (reference sequence). The CDR3 region is CSARDVGGPSYEQYF. CDR3 bases: TGCAGTGCTAGAGATGTCGGGGGCCCCTCCTACGAGCAGTACTTC.

J is TRBJ1-2 and V is TRBV20-1; the D gene is possibly TRBD1 (5 bases). Per the germline V gene, CDR1 is DFQATT and CDR2 is SNEGSKA (reference sequence). The CDR3 sequence is 14 residues long. Trimming removed 6 bases from V and 3 bases from J, with 17 bases in between. The CDR3 spells CSAPLGGTYYGYTF. CDR3 nucleotide sequence: TGCAGTGCCCCACTCGGAGGGACCTACTATGGCTACACCTTC.

This chain links TRBV20-1 with TRBJ2-5, with D maybe TRBD2 (6 bases). CDR1 DFQATT and CDR2 SNEGSKA come from the germline V gene (reference sequence). The CDR3 spans 14 residues. Here the CDR3 reads CNAPGGSLQETQYF. Written as DNA, the CDR3 is TGCAATGCCCCAGGAGGGTCCCTGCAAGAGACCCAGTACTTC.

In its sample, this clonotype was seen many times. This chain connects TRBV20-1 to TRBJ1-1; D unclear. This CDR3 has 14 residues. Germline V gives CDR1 DFQATT, CDR2 SNEGSKA (reference sequence). Trimming left V 7 bases short and J 0 bases short, with 15 bases between. CDR3 bases: TGCAGTGTAACCAGTTCTAACATGAACACTGAAGCTTTCTTT. It specifies CSVTSSNMNTEAFF.

In DNA form, the CDR3 reads TGCGCCAGCAGCTTGGAGGGACAGGGATCAAGCTCTGGAAACACCATATATTTT. Encoded protein: CASSLEGQGSSSGNTIYF. The V and J genes are TRBV5-1 and TRBJ1-3; 9 bases agree with TRBD1. CDR1 and CDR2 from the germline V gene are SGHRS and YFSETQ. V lost 0 bases to trimming and J lost 0 bases; unmatched junction nucleotides: 7. The CDR3 sequence is 18 residues long.

This clonotype was detected many times. The chain is built from TRBV11-2 and TRBJ1-2; D is ambiguous. CDR1 is SGHAT and CDR2 is FQNNGV in the germline V gene. The CDR3 sequence is 15 residues long. Trimming stripped 0 bases from V and 6 bases from J, with 14 bases between. The CDR3, as DNA: TGTGCCAGCAGCTTAGACGGCCAGAGGAATAATGGCTACACCTTC. Protein: CASSLDGQRNNGYTF. Full variable domain (remainder filled in from reference TRBV11-2 and TRBJ1-2): EAGVAQSPRYKIIEKRQSVAFWCNPISGHATLYWYQQILGQGPKLLIQFQNNGVVDDSQLPKDRFSAERLKGVDSTLKIQPAKLEDSAVYLCASSLDGQRNNGYTFGSGTRLTVV.

In the case of this clonotype: Given the absence of the conserved phenylalanine or tryptophan at the CDR3 end, a read error is likely. This chain uses TRBV30 with TRBJ1-2, with TRBD1 matching over 9 bases. This CDR3 is built from 14 residues. V lost 4 bases, J lost 0 bases, and 3 bases stayed unmatched. Germline V gives CDR1 GTSNPN, CDR2 SVGIG (reference sequence). CDR3 amino acids: CAWIGTGTNYGYTL. The CDR3 DNA sequence: TGTGCCTGGATCGGGACAGGGACTAACTATGGCTACACCCTC.

This clonotype was counted a few times. The chain links TRBV30 to TRBJ2-1; TRBD2 agrees at 10 bases. Trimming took 2 bases from V and 6 from J; bases not matched to a gene: 4. Germline assignment: CDR1 GTSNPN and CDR2 SVGIG (reference sequence). The CDR3 length is 14 residues. The CDR3 spells CAWSPGLASNEQFF. In DNA form, the CDR3 reads TGTGCCTGGAGTCCGGGACTAGCGAGCAATGAGCAGTTCTTC.

The rearrangement uses TRBV3-1 and TRBJ2-2, with D perhaps matching TRBD1 or TRBD2 (6 bases each). Per germline, CDR1 LGHDT and CDR2 YNNKEL (reference sequence). V was pared by 4 bases and J by 4 bases, with 16 bases between. This CDR3 spans 16 amino acids. The CDR3 region has the DNA TGTGCCAGCAGCCCACGGAGGGACATCAGCACCGGGGAGCTGTTTTTT. Encoded protein: CASSPRRDISTGELFF.

This clonotype was found many times. The chain uses TRBV7-2 and TRBJ2-7; 7 bases agree with TRBD1. CDR1 is SGHTA, CDR2 FQGNSA, per germline. V was pared by 5 bases and J by 2 bases, with 15 bases of the junction left unmatched. The CDR3 consists of 17 residues. The chain's CDR3 is CASSASFGTAITYEQYF. In DNA, the CDR3 is TGTGCCAGCAGCGCCTCGTTCGGGACAGCAATAACCTACGAGCAGTACTTC.

This clonotype was found many times. V gene TRBV20-1 combines with J gene TRBJ2-7, with D tentatively TRBD1 (5 bases). Germline CDR1 and CDR2: DFQATT and SNEGSKA (reference sequence). The V end was cut by 7 bases, the J end by 4 bases, with 11 bases between. This CDR3 has 11 amino acids. The CDR3 bases are TGCAGTGGAGCAGGGTTGTACGAGCAGTACTTC. Translated, it gives CSGAGLYEQYF.

This clonotype was seen repeatedly, ten times or more. The chain employs TRBV11-2 and TRBJ2-5; TRBD1 aligns across 7 bases. Germline V CDR1 and CDR2: SGHAT, FQNNGV. After removal of 5 bases from V and 3 bases from J, the junction contained 9 bases not matched to a gene. This CDR3 is built from 15 residues. Here the CDR3 reads CASSPGTVTKETQYF. The CDR3 nucleotides read TGTGCCAGCAGCCCGGGGACAGTGACTAAAGAGACCCAGTACTTC.

As concerns this clonotype: A much larger clone is a single base away; this may be a read error. The V call is TRBV4-1, the J call TRBJ2-6, with D possibly matching TRBD2 (6 bases). CDR3 length: 16 residues. Germline lookup yields CDR1 MGHRA and CDR2 YSYEKL. The CDR3 reads CASGHGGLAGANVLTF. The CDR3 coding sequence is TGCGCCAGCGGCCATGGGGGGTTAGCCGGGGCCAACGTCCTGACTTTC.

This clonotype appeared many times. The chain recombines TRBV5-5 with TRBJ1-1, with D maybe TRBD1 (5 bases). Germline CDR1 reads SGHKS; CDR2 reads YYEKEE (reference sequence). The CDR3 extends over 17 amino acids. V lost 4 bases to trimming and J lost 1 base, with 20 bases between them. CDR3 sequence: CASSKTPGPGPNTEAFF. DNA for the CDR3: TGTGCCAGCAGCAAAACCCCGGGACCAGGGCCGAACACTGAAGCTTTCTTT.

This clonotype was seen ten or more times. The rearrangement joins TRBV4-2 to TRBJ2-5; D unresolved. V shed 1 base and J shed 3 bases, with 9 bases lying between them. This CDR3 has 14 amino acids. Germline CDR1 reads LGHNA; CDR2 reads YNFKEQ. This CDR3 reads CASSQGVGEETQYF. The CDR3 DNA follows: TGTGCCAGCAGCCAAGGAGTAGGAGAAGAGACCCAGTACTTC.

This clonotype was seen at least ten times. The chain links TRBV24-1 to TRBJ2-6, with 11 nucleotides matching TRBD1. From germline, CDR1 is KGHDR and CDR2 SFDVKD. The V segment lost 3 bases and the J segment 1 base; nucleotides outside the gene matches: 4. The CDR3 sequence is 18 residues long. CDR3: CATSDPGQGASGANVLTF. As DNA, the CDR3 is TGTGCCACCAGTGATCCAGGACAGGGGGCTTCTGGGGCCAACGTCCTGACTTTC.

This clonotype showed up many times. The chain uses TRBV6-1 and TRBJ1-1; a weak D match, TRBD1 (5 bases). The length of the CDR3 is 15 residues. V lost 5 bases to trimming and J lost 3 bases, with 16 bases between them. In germline, CDR1 is MNHNS, CDR2 SASEGT. CDR3 residues: CASSIFLGGDTEAFF. Here the CDR3 DNA reads TGTGCCAGCAGTATCTTCCTCGGGGGTGACACTGAAGCTTTCTTT.

Comments on this clonotype: Germline is not matched at one junction end, which may reflect a read error. The genes are TRBV20-1 and TRBJ1-1; 8 nucleotides match TRBD1. This CDR3 comprises 15 residues. Germline CDR1 is DFQATT and CDR2 is SNEGSKA (reference sequence). In DNA, the CDR3 is TGCAGCGCTATGCACAGGGGGGGTTATAGCACTGAAGCTTTCTTT. It specifies CSAMHRGGYSTEAFF.

This clonotype was seen repeatedly, ten times or more. V gene TRBV7-9 combines with J gene TRBJ2-2; 8 nucleotides agree with TRBD1. The germline V gene encodes CDR1 SEHNR and CDR2 FQNEAQ (reference sequence). The CDR3 extends over 16 amino acids. J lost 4 bases, V lost 3 bases, and 7 bases had no gene match. The CDR3 loop is CASSFPTGAGTGELFF. CDR3 coding DNA: TGTGCCAGCAGCTTCCCGACAGGGGCGGGCACCGGGGAGCTGTTTTTT. Looking up the rest from reference TRBV7-9 and TRBJ2-2 gives the full variable domain: DTGVSQNPRHKITKRGQNVTFRCDPISEHNRLYWYRQTLGQGPEFLTYFQNEAQLEKSRLLSDRFSAERPKGSFSTLEIQRTEQGDSAMYLCASSFPTGAGTGELFFGEGSRLTVL.

About this clonotype itself: A much larger clone lies one base from this, so it may be a read error. The genes are TRBV20-1 and TRBJ1-1; TRBD1 matches at 11 bases. Germline-derived CDR1 and CDR2 are DFQATT and SNEGSKA (reference sequence). J gave up 6 bases and V 8 bases, and 5 bases lay outside the gene matches. The CDR3 contains 12 residues. Here the CDR3 reads CSTRTGGAEAFF. Written as DNA, the CDR3 is TGCAGTACCAGGACAGGGGGCGCTGAAGCTTTCTTT.